Listed below are T cell receptor beta chains from one sample, sequenced in a study of blood T cell repertoires in COVID-19. The repertoire was sequenced with immunoSEQ multiplex PCR; TCRdb's copy has only in-frame clones and lacks some. The sample lists hundreds of thousands of clones, roughly 88% seen once, with around 6.6% in the top ten. The source material was peripheral blood. These receptors were taken from a woman aged 30 to 39 with COVID-19, enrolled during active disease. The CDR3 runs from the conserved cysteine through the conserved F or W. D genes are given only for firm matches. Size is stated for part of the rows, as once, few or many counts, or as a class when the clone is expanded.

clone size	D gene	V gene	J gene	CDR3 protein	CDR3 DNA
NA	NA	TRBV28	TRBJ2-3	CASSLFPQAGTDTQYF	TGTGCCAGCAGTTTATTCCCCCAGGCCGGCACAGATACGCAGTATTTT
NA	TRBD1	TRBV28	TRBJ1-2	CASRDRGRGYTF	TGTGCCAGCAGGGACAGGGGGCGAGGCTACACCTTC
NA	NA	TRBV7-9	TRBJ2-7	CASSSGSDEQYF	TGTGCCAGCAGCTCCGGGAGCGACGAGCAGTACTTC
few	NA	TRBV28	TRBJ1-3	CASSLPGAAGNTIYF	TGTGCCAGCAGTTTGCCAGGGGCTGCGGGAAACACCATATATTTT
NA	NA	TRBV4-1	TRBJ2-7	CASSQLVPGTYSSYEQYF	TGCGCCAGCAGCCAACTTGTACCCGGGACTTATAGCTCCTACGAGCAGTACTTC
NA	NA	TRBV7-9	TRBJ1-2	CASSSTDTSYGYTF	TGTGCCAGCAGCTCGACCGACACCTCCTATGGCTACACCTTC
NA	NA	TRBV10-1	TRBJ1-5	CASRPGEGVVNQPQHF	TGCGCCAGCAGACCCGGGGAGGGCGTAGTCAATCAGCCCCAGCATTTT
NA	NA	TRBV7-2	TRBJ1-5	CASSLVTGPGQPQHF	TGTGCCAGCAGCTTAGTTACAGGGCCAGGGCAGCCCCAGCATTTT
NA	NA	TRBV23-1	TRBJ2-4	CASSRRSGGRGTKNIQYF	TGCGCCAGCAGTCGGAGAAGTGGGGGTCGGGGGACCAAAAACATTCAGTACTTC
NA	TRBD1	TRBV24-1	TRBJ2-1	CATSDSRGRLSNEQFF	TGTGCCACCAGTGATTCCAGGGGGCGCCTTTCCAATGAGCAGTTCTTC
NA	NA	TRBV28	TRBJ2-3	CASSPPSTDTQYF	TGTGCCAGCAGTCCCCCGAGCACAGATACGCAGTATTTT
NA	NA	TRBV2	TRBJ1-3	CASSPGGSGNTIYF	TGTGCCAGCAGTCCCGGGGGTTCTGGAAACACCATATATTTT
NA	NA	TRBV24-1	TRBJ1-2	CATSDPRPGQRNYGYTF	TGTGCCACCAGTGACCCACGGCCCGGACAGAGAAACTATGGCTACACCTTC
NA	TRBD2	TRBV24-1	TRBJ2-4	CATSDSITSGDLAKNIQYF	TGTGCCACCAGTGACTCCATCACTAGCGGCGACCTAGCCAAAAACATTCAGTACTTC
NA	NA	TRBV21-1	TRBJ1-2	CASSTRLPRFHGYTF	TGTGCCAGCAGCACCCGACTCCCCCGGTTCCATGGCTACACCTTC
once	NA	TRBV25-1	TRBJ1-4	CASSELTGFATNEKLFF	TGTGCCAGCAGTGAATTGACAGGCTTCGCAACTAATGAAAAACTGTTTTTT
NA	TRBD2	TRBV4-3	TRBJ2-3	CASSPALAGGPTDTQYF	TGCGCCAGCAGCCCCGCCCTAGCGGGAGGGCCCACAGATACGCAGTATTTT
NA	NA	TRBV4-1	TRBJ1-2	CASSQPENYGYTF	TGCGCCAGCAGCCAGCCGGAGAACTATGGCTACACCTTC
NA	TRBD1	TRBV5-4	TRBJ1-6	CASSLGQGLSSPLHF	TGTGCCAGCAGCCTGGGACAGGGGTTGAGTTCACCCCTCCACTTT
NA	TRBD2	TRBV14	TRBJ2-2	CASSLRLAGGTGELFF	TGTGCCAGCAGCCTGCGACTAGCGGGAGGAACCGGGGAGCTGTTTTTT
once	NA	TRBV5-1	TRBJ2-5	CASSLIGGTETIKYF	TGCGCCAGCAGCTTGATAGGCGGGACCGAGACGATCAAGTACTTC
NA	NA	TRBV11-2	TRBJ1-1	CASSLSGRNTEAFF	TGTGCCAGCAGCTTATCAGGGCGTAACACTGAAGCTTTCTTT
NA	TRBD1	TRBV5-8	TRBJ2-7	CASNGDRYSYEQYF	TGTGCCAGCAACGGGGACAGGTATTCCTACGAGCAGTACTTC
NA	NA	TRBV5-6	TRBJ2-3	CASSLALAPNTQYF	TGTGCCAGCAGCTTGGCGCTAGCCCCAAATACGCAGTATTTT
few	TRBD1	TRBV6-5	TRBJ2-7	CASSPRTGLNEQYF	TGTGCCAGCAGTCCTCGGACAGGGTTAAACGAGCAGTACTTC
NA	TRBD1	TRBV20-1	TRBJ1-2	CSASDRGPYGYTF	TGCAGTGCCAGTGACAGGGGCCCCTATGGCTACACCTTC
NA	NA	TRBV7-8	TRBJ2-1	CASSLDRLLLDEQFF	TGTGCCAGCAGCTTGGACCGACTATTACTTGATGAGCAGTTCTTC